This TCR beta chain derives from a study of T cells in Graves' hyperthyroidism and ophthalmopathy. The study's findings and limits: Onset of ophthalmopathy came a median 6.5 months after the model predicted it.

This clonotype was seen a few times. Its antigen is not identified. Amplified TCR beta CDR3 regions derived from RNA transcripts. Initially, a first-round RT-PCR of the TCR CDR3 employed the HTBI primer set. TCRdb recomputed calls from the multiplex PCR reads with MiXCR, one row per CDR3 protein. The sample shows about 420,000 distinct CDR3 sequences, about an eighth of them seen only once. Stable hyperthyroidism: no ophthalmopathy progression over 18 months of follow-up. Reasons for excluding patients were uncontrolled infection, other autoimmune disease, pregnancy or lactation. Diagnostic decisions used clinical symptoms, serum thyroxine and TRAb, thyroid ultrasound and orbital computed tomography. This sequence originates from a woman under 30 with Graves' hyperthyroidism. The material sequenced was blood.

The DNA of the CDR3 is TGCAGTGCTAGTGGGCCCTCAACGTGCCAAGAGACCCAGTACTTC. It encodes CSASGPSTCQETQYF. This rearrangement joins TRBV20-1 to TRBJ2-5; D gene ambiguous. In germline, CDR1 is DFQATT, CDR2 SNEGSKA (reference sequence). The CDR3 is made up of 15 amino acids. V was shortened by 3 bases and J by 1 base, with 15 bases between the two germline ends.